This T cell receptor beta chain was sequenced in a study of a mutant IDH1 vaccine in newly diagnosed glioma (dated by TCRdb to about 2021). As for the study more broadly: Patients received eight vaccinations in weeks 1, 3, 5, 7, 11, 15, 19 and 23, corresponding to visits V03 through V10. Vaccination was initiated 4-6 weeks after radiotherapy alone, or concurrently with temozolomide cycles in the chemotherapy-containing groups. Of the roughly 33 treated patients, 62.5% were male and about 40% were female, and a mean age of roughly 37 years was recorded. Before enrollment, patients had received standard therapy of radiotherapy alone, temozolomide alone, or radiochemotherapy with temozolomide; most received the combination. Six visits were used for peripheral blood collection: V03 (baseline), V05, V07, V10, V12 and V13. Longitudinal TCRB deep sequencing was performed for roughly 24 treated patients wherever samples were available for exploratory analyses.

The intended sense of this specimen's time point label: week 11, during vaccination. Every vaccine dose consisted of 300 ug of a 20-mer mutant IDH1 peptide in Montanide, administered subcutaneously together with topical imiquimod. Newly diagnosed WHO grade 3 or 4 IDH1-mutant astrocytomas showing loss of nuclear ATRX were present in the donors. The samples were drawn from NOA16, a multicentre, single-arm, open-label phase I trial in Germany that tested a mutant IDH1 peptide vaccine in humans for the first time. The DNeasy Blood and Tissue Kit was used to extract genomic DNA from EDTA blood for TCRB sequencing. What the study reported, not specific to this receptor: Changes in the top peripheral T cell clonotypes picked up by TCRB sequencing did not appear to be linked to pseudoprogression. PBMC samples for TCRB deep sequencing were selected based on availability. Immune responses induced by the vaccine were seen in around 93% of patients across multiple MHC alleles. The authors noted that analyses of patient blood samples could not be reproduced because of sample limitations.

Libraries came from the immunoSEQ multiplex PCR assay. Following the manufacturer's protocol, the hsTCRB Kit was used to amplify rearranged TCR beta chain sequences. TCRB libraries were sequenced on an Illumina MiSeq. In the paper's pipeline: The kit vendor's proprietary platform handled demultiplexing, trimming and gene mapping. The clones in this table, taken by TCRdb from immuneACCESS, are in-frame only. Not every clone is retained; where verified, under half of the shortfall comes from an unresolved V gene, and the cause of the rest is unknown. V, J and clone size derive from that table, while D and trimming were established from the DNA sequence. For this sample there are just over 35,000 clones; about 80% appear just once. The ten largest make up roughly 16% of the sample. Remarks on this clone: Its antigen is still unknown. No base quality information exists; no much larger clone differs at one position.

V sheds 3 bases and J sheds 6 bases, leaving 17 bases between their ends. From its cysteine to its phenylalanine, the CDR3 spans 16 amino acids. CDR3 DNA only is kept here, 48 bases in frame from base 1. The germline V gene provides CDR1 ENHRY and CDR2 SYGVKD. This clonotype was sampled from a woman aged 25 to 39 with glioma. Some clones in this sample may be carry-over from other donors' samples. The chain is encoded by TRBV10-3 joined to TRBJ1-4; possibly the D gene is TRBD1, per 6 matching bases. Sequencing was performed on peripheral blood mononuclear cells (PBMCs), taken from a glioma patient whose treatment included an IDH1 peptide vaccine. The CDR3 protein is CAISEPGARGDEKLFF. The base sequence is TGTGCCATCAGTGAACCGGGGGCCAGGGGTGATGAAAAACTGTTTTTT.